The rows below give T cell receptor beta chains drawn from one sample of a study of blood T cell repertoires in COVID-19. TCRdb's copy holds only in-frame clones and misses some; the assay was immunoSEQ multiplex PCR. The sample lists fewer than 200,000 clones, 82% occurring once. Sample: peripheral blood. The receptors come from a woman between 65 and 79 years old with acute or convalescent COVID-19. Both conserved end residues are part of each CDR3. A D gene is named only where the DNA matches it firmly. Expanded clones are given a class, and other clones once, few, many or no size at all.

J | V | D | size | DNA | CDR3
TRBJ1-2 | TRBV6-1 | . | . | TGTGCCAGCAGTGGGGGACTATTGGGCGCGAGGGATGGCTACACCTTC | CASSGGLLGARDGYTF
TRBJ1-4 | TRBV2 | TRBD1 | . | TGTGCCAGCAGTGAATGGACAGGGGGTGAAAAACTGTTTTTT | CASSEWTGGEKLFF
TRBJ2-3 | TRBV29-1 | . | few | TGCAGCGGTAGTAGGGGGGATACGCAGTATTTT | CSGSRGDTQYF
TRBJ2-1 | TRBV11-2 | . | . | TGTGCCAGCAGCTTAGTCCAGGGCCACAATGAGCAGTTCTTC | CASSLVQGHNEQFF
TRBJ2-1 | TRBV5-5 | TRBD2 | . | TGTGCCAGCAGCTTGACTAGCGGCTCCTACAATGAGCAGTTCTTC | CASSLTSGSYNEQFF
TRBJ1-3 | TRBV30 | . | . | TGTGCCTGGAGTCCGAAGTCTATTGGAAACACCATATATTTT | CAWSPKSIGNTIYF
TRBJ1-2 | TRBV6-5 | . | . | TGTGCCAGCAGCGGTAGCCAGGGAATGGGGTATGGCTACACCTTC | CASSGSQGMGYGYTF
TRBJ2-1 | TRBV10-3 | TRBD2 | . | TGTGCCATCAGTGATCCGGGACTAGACGCTTTTGGGGAGCAGTTCTTC | CAISDPGLDAFGEQFF
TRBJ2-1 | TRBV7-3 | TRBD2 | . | TGTGCCAGCAGCTCGACTAGCGGGGGGGCAACTGAGCAGTTCTTC | CASSSTSGGATEQFF
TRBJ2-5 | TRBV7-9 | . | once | TGTGCCAGCAGCTTCGCTTCGGGGCAAGAGACCCAGTACTTC | CASSFASGQETQYF
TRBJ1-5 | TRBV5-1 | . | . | TGCGCCAGCAGCTTGGCGTCAGGGGATAAGGGTCAGCCCCAGCATTTT | CASSLASGDKGQPQHF
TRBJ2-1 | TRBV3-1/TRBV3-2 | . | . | TGTGCCAGCAGCCAAGAAGCACCTCCTCGGAATGAGCAGTTCTTC | CASSQEAPPRNEQFF
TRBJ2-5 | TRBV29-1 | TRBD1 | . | TGCAGCGCTGTTGACAGGGGCCAAGAGACCCAGTACTTC | CSAVDRGQETQYF
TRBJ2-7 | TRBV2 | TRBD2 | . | TGTGCCAGCAGTTTAGCGGGGGGCCTAATCTACGAGCAGTACTTC | CASSLAGGLIYEQYF
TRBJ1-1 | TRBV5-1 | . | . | TGCGCCAGCAGCGACCGGAGAGAAGCTTTCTTT | CASSDRREAFF
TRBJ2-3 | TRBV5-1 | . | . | TGCGCCAGCAGCGCCGGGCGGGGCGGTGGCACAGATACGCAGTATTTT | CASSAGRGGGTDTQYF
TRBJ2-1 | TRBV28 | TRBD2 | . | TGTGCCAGCAGTCCTATAGCGGGCGGCTCCTACAATGAGCAGTTCTTC | CASSPIAGGSYNEQFF
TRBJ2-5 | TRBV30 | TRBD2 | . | TGTGCCTGGAGTACGAGCGGGGGGCGCCAAGAGACCCAGTACTTC | CAWSTSGGRQETQYF
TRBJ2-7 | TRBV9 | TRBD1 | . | TGTGCCAGCAGCTCCACTCCGACAGGGGCCGAGCAGTACTTC | CASSSTPTGAEQYF
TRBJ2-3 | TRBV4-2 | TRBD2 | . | TGTGCCAGCAGCCCGCCTTTGTTGGGACTAGCGGGGGGCGGGAGCACAGATACGCAGTATTTT | CASSPPLLGLAGGGSTDTQYF
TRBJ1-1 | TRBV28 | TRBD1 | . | TGTGCCAGCAGTACCCGGACAGGTGAAGCTTTCTTT | CASSTRTGEAFF
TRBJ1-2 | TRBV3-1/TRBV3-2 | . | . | TGTGCCAGCAGCCCGGACAGTAACTATGGCTACACCTTC | CASSPDSNYGYTF
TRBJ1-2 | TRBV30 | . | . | TGTGCCTGGAGTGTAGGGAGAGACTATGGCTACACCTTC | CAWSVGRDYGYTF
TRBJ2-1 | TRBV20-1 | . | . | TGCAGTGCTAGTAACGCTAAGGCTAGTTCCTACAATGAGCAGTTCTTC | CSASNAKASSYNEQFF
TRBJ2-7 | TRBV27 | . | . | TGTGCCAGCAGTTTTCAGGGGAGTCCCTACGAGCAGTACTTC | CASSFQGSPYEQYF
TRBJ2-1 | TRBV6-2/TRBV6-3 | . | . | TGTGCCAGCAGTTTCCGGACTATCTACAATGAGCAGTTCTTC | CASSFRTIYNEQFF
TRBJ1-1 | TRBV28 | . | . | TGTGCCAGCAGTACCTACAGGAACACTGAAGCTTTCTTT | CASSTYRNTEAFF
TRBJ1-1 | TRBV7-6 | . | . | TGTGCCAGCAGCCCCAGCCCCCCCGGGATTTCGAACACTGAAGCTTTCTTT | CASSPSPPGISNTEAFF
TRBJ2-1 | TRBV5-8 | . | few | TGTGCCAGCAGCTTGTCGGAGGGAGTTATTTACAATGAGCAGTTCTTC | CASSLSEGVIYNEQFF
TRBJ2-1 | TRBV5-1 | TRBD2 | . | TGCGCCAGCAGCTTGTCGGGACTAGTAGGCAATGAGCAGTTCTTC | CASSLSGLVGNEQFF
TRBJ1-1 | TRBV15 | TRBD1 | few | TGTGCCACCAGCTGGGACAGGGTCGAGAACACTGAAGCTTTCTTT | CATSWDRVENTEAFF
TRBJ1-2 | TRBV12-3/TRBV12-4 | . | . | TGTGCCAGCAGTTTAGAGGGGCGAGGAGGCTACACCTTC | CASSLEGRGGYTF
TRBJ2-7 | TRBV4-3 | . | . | TGCGCCAGCAGCCCTCGAGGCGGGTACGAGCAGTACTTC | CASSPRGGYEQYF
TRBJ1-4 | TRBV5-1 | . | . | TGCGCCAGCAGCTTGGACGGATGGGCTGCAACTAATGAAAAACTGTTTTTT | CASSLDGWAATNEKLFF
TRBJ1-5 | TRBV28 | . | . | TGTGCCAGCAGGCTATCGGGGTGGAACAATCAGCCCCAGCATTTT | CASRLSGWNNQPQHF
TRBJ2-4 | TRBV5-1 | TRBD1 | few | TGCGCCAGCAGCTTGACAGGGGGCGAAGCCAAAAACATTCAGTACTTC | CASSLTGGEAKNIQYF
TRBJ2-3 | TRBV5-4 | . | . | TGTGCCAGCAGCCCAGACTCGTCCCCCACGGATACGCAGTATTTT | CASSPDSSPTDTQYF
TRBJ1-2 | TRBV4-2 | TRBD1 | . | TGTGCCAGCAGTCATGGGACAGGGGAGCATGGCTACACCTTC | CASSHGTGEHGYTF
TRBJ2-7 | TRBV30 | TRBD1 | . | TGTGCCTGGAGTGGGGACAGGGCCTACTACGAGCAGTACTTC | CAWSGDRAYYEQYF
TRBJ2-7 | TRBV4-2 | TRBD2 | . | TGTGCCAGCAGCCGCGATGGACTAACGGGGGGAATTGACGAGCAGTACTTC | CASSRDGLTGGIDEQYF
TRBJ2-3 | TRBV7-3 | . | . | TGTGCCAGCAGCATCCGGGGTACGCAGTATTTT | CASSIRGTQYF
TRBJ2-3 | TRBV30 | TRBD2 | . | TGTGCCTGGAGAGGACTAGCGGGGAGCACAGATACGCAGTATTTT | CAWRGLAGSTDTQYF
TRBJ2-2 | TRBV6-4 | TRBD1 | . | TGTGCCAGCAGTGAAAAAACAGGGGGGAACACCGGGGAGCTGTTTTTT | CASSEKTGGNTGELFF
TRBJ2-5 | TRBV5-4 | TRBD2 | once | TGTGCCAGCAGCTTGCAAGCGGGGGGTAGGGAGACCCAGTACTTC | CASSLQAGGRETQYF
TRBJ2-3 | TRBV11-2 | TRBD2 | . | TGTGCCAGCAGCCGTTTAGGGACTAGGGGGGAAGATACGCAGTATTTT | CASSRLGTRGEDTQYF
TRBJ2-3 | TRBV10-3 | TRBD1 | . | TGTGCCATCAGTGAGATTGGGACAGCCCCAGATACGCAGTATTTT | CAISEIGTAPDTQYF
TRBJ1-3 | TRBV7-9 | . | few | TGTGCCAGCAGCTTAGGCCGACTGTTTTCGGACACCATATATTTT | CASSLGRLFSDTIYF
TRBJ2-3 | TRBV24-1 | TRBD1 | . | TGTGCCACCAGTGACTGGTCAGGGGGTGGAGATACGCAGTATTTT | CATSDWSGGGDTQYF
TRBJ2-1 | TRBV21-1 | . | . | TGTGCCAGCACTAGTCTAGCGGGCCCAAGAAATGAGCAGTTCTTC | CASTSLAGPRNEQFF
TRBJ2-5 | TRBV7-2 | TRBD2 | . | TGTGCCAGCAGCTTAGGACTAGCGGGCGGAAAAGAGACCCAGTACTTC | CASSLGLAGGKETQYF
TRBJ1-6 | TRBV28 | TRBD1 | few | TGTGCCAGCAGCTACAGGGGGCGAATATCACCCCTCCACTTT | CASSYRGRISPLHF
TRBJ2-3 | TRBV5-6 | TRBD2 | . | TGTGCCAGCAGCTTGGCGCTCCTGGGGGCTAGCGGGGGCACAGATACGCAGTATTTT | CASSLALLGASGGTDTQYF
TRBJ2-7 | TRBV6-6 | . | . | TGTGCCAGCAGTCCCTACCCCTACGAGCAGTACTTC | CASSPYPYEQYF
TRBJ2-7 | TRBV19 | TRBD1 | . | TGTGCCAGTAGTACAAACAGGGGTTACTACGAGCAGTACTTC | CASSTNRGYYEQYF
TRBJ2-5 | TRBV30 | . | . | TGTGCCTGGAATTCGAAGGGGGGGAGGGAGACCCAGTACTTC | CAWNSKGGRETQYF
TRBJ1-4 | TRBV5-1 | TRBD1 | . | TGCGCCAGCAGCTTGGACGGACAGGGGGCATCTGAAAAACTGTTTTTT | CASSLDGQGASEKLFF
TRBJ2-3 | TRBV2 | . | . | TGTGCCAGCAGGGCACCCTTGTACACAGATACGCAGTATTTT | CASRAPLYTDTQYF